This entry concerns a single T cell receptor beta chain. As yet, its antigen is unknown. The data are from a study of cytomegalovirus exposure and HLA in healthy donors. General study findings and limits: 150 or so TCR beta chains were listed as cytomegalovirus-associated. Sequencing likely caused a cluster of highly shared sequence variants. Later, TCR association rates were found to vary by HLA locus, highest for DRB1 and lowest for HLA-C.

This CDR3 is 17 amino acids long. CDR1 is LGHNA, CDR2 YSLEER, per germline. Trimming at V came to 4 bases and at J to 4 bases, leaving 10 bases not matched to a gene. PCR was performed using 60 Vbeta and 13 Jbeta primers. Method: immunoSEQ multiplex PCR; TCRdb's copy keeps in-frame clones and lacks some. Among 100,000 to 150,000 clones, roughly 77% were seen once, and the ten largest hold 1.1%. The sample consisted of PBMCs. The rearrangement joins TRBV4-3 to TRBJ2-7; 13 bases align to TRBD2. This sequence originates from a woman between 25 and 40 years old in good health and CMV-seronegative. The CDR3 is CASSPGLTSGRSYEQYF. In nucleotides, the CDR3 is TGCGCCAGCAGCCCGGGCCTGACTAGCGGGAGGAGTTACGAGCAGTACTTC.